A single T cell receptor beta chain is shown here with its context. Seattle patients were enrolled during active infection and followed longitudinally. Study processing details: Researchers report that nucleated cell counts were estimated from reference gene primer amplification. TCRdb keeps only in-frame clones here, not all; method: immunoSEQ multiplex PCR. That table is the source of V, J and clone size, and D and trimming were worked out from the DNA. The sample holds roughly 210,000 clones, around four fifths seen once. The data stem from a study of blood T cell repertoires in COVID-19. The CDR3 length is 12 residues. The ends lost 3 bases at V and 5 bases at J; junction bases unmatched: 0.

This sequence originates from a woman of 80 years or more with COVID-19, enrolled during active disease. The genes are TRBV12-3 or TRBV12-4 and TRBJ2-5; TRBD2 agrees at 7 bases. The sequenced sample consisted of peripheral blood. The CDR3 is CASSFSGETQYF. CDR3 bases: TGTGCCAGCAGTTTTAGCGGGGAGACCCAGTACTTC.